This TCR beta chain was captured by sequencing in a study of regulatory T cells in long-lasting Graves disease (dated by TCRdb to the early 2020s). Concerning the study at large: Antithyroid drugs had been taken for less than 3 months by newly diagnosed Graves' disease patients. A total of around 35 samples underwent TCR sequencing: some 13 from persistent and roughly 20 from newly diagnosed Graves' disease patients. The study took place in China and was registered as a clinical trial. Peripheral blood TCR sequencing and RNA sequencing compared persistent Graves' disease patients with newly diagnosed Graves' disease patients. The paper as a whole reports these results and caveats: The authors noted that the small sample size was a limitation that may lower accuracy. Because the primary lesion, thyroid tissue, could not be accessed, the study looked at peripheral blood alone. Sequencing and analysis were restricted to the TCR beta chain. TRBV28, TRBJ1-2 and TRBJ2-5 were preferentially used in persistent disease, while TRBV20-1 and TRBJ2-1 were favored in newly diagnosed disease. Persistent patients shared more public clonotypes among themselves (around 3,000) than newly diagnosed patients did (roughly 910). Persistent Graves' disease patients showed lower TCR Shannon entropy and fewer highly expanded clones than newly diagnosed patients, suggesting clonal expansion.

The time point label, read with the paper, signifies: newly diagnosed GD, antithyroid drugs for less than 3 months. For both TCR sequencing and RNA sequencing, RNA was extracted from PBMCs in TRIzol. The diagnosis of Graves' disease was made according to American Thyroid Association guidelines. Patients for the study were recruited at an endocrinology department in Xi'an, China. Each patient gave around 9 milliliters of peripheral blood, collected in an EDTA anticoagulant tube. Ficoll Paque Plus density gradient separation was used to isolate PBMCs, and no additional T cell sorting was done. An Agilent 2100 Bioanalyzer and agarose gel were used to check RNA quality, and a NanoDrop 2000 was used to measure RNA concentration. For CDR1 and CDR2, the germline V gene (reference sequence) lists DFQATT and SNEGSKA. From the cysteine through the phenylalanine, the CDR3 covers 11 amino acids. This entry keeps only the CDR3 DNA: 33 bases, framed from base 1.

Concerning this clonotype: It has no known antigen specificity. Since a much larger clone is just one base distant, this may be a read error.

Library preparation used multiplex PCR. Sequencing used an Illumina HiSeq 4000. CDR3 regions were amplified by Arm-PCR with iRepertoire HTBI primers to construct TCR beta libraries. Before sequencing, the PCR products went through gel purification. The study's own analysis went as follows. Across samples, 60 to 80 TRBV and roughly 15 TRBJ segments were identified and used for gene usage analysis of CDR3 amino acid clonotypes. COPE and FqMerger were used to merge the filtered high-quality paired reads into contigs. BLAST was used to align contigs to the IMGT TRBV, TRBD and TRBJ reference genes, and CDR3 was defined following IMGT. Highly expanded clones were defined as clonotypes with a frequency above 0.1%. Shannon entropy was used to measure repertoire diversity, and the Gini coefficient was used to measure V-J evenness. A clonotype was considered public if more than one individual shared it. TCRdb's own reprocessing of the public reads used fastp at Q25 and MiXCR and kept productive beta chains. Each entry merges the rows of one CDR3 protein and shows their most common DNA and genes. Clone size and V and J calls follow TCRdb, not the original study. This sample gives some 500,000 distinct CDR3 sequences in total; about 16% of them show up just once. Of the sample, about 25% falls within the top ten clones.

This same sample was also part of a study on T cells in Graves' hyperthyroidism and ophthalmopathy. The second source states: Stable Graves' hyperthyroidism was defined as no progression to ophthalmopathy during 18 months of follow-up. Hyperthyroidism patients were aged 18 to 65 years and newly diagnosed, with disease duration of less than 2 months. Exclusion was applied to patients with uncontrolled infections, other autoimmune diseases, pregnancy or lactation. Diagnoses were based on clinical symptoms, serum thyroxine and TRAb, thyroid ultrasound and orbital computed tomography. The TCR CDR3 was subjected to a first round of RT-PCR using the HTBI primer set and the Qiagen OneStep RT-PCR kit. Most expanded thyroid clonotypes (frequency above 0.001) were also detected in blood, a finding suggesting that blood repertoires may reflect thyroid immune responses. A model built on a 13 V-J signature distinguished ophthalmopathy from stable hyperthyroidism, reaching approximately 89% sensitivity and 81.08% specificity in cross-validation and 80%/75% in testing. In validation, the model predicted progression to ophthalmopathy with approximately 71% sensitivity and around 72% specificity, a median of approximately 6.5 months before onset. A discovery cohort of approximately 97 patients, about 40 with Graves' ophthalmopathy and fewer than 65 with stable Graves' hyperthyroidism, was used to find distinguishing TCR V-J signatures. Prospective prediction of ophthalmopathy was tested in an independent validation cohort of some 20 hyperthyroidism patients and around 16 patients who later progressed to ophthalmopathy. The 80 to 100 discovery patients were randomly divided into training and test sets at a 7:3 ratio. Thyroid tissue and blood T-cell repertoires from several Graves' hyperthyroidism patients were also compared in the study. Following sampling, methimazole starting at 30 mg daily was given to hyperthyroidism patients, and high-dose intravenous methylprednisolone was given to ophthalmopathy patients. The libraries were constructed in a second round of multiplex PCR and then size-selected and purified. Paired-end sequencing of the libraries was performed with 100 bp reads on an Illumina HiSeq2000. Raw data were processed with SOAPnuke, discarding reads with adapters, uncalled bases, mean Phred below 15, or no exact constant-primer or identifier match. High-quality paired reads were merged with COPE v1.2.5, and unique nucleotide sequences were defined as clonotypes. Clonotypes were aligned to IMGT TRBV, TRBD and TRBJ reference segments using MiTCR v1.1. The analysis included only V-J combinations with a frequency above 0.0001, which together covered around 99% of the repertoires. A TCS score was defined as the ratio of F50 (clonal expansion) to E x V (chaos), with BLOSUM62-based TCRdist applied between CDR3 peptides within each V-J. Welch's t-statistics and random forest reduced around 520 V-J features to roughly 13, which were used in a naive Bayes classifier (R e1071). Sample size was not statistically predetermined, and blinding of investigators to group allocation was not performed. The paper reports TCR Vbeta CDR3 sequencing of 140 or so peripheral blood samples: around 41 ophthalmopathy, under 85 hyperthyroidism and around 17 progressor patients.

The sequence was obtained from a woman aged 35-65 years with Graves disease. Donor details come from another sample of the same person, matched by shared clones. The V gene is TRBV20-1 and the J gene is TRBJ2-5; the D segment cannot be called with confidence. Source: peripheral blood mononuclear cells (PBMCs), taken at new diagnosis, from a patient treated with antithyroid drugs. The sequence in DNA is TGCAGTGCTGGAGTCCAAGGGACCCAGTACTTC. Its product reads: CSAGVQGTQYF.